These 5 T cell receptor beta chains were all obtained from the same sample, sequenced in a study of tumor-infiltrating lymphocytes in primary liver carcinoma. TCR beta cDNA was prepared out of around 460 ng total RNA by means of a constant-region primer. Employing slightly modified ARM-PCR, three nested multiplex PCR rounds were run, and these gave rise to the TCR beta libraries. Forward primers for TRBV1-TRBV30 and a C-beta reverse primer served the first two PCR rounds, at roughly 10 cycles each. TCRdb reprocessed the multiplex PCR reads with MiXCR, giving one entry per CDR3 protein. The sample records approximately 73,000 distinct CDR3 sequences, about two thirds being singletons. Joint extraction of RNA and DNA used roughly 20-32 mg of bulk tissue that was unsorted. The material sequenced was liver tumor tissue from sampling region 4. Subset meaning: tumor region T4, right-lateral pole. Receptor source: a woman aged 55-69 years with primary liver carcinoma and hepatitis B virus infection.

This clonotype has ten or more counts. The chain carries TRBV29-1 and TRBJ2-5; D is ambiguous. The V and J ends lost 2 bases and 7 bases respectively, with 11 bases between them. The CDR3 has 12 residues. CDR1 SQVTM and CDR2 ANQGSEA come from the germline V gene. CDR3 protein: CSVEKTQRTQYF. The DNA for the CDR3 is TGCAGCGTTGAAAAGACCCAGAGGACCCAGTACTTC. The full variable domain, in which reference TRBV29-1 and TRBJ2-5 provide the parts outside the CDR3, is SAVISQKPSRDICQRGTSLTIQCQVDSQVTMMFWYRQQPGQSLTLIATANQGSEATYESGFVIDKFPISRPNLTFSTLTVSNMSPEDSSIYLCSVEKTQRTQYFGPGTRLLVL.

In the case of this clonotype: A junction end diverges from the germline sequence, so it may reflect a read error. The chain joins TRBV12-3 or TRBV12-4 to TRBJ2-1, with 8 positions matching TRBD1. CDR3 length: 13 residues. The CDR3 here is CASSLPHDRGQFF. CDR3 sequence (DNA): TGTGCCAGTAGTTTACCCCATGACAGGGGGCAGTTCTTC.

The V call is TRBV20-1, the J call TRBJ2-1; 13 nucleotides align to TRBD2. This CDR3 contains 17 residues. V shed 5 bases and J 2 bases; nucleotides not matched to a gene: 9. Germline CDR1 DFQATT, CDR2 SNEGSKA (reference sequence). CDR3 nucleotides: TGCAGTGCTTCCGACACGGGACTAGCGGGGCCCTACAATGAGCAGTTCTTC. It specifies CSASDTGLAGPYNEQFF.

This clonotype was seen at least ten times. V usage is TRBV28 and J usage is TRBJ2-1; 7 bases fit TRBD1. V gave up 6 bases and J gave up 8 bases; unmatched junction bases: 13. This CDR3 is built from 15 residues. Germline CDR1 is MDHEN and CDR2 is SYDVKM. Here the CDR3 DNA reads TGTGCCAGCAGCAGAGGGGGCTCGACATCCTATGAGCAGTTCTTC. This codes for CASSRGGSTSYEQFF.

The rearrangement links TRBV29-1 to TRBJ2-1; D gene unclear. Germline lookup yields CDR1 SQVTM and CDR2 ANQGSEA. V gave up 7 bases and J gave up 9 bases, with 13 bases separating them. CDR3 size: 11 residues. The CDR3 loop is CSGAASSEQFF. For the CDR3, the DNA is TGCAGCGGGGCGGCAAGCAGTGAGCAGTTCTTC.